Below are 30 T cell receptor beta chains sequenced from a single sample in a study of blood T cell repertoires in COVID-19. Profiling relied on immunoSEQ multiplex PCR, and the TCRdb table lists in-frame clones only, not all of them. The repertoire holds about 320,000 clones, with 80% to 90% as singletons. Sample: peripheral blood. These receptors came from a woman in her 50s with acute or convalescent COVID-19.

The chain has TRBV19 and TRBJ1-4, with D maybe TRBD1 (5 bases). The CDR3 loop spans 14 amino acids. The germline V and J ends were trimmed by 6 bases and 5 bases, with 13 bases remaining between them. The germline V gene has CDR1 LNHDA and CDR2 SQIVND (reference sequence). The CDR3 nucleotides read TGTGCCAGTAGCCGACGACAGAAGAATGAAAAACTGTTTTTT. Translated: CASSRRQKNEKLFF.

The genes are TRBV7-2 and TRBJ2-5; 14 bases agree with TRBD2. Germline loops: CDR1 SGHTA, CDR2 FQGNSA. The CDR3 runs 16 residues. Losses at the gene ends were 5 bases for V and 1 base for J; bases not matched to a gene: 3. CDR3 DNA: TGTGCCAGCAGCCAAGGGACTAGCGGGGGCCAAGAGACCCAGTACTTC. The encoded protein is CASSQGTSGGQETQYF. The full variable domain, rest sourced from reference TRBV7-2 and TRBJ2-5, is GAGVSQSPSNKVTEKGKDVELRCDPISGHTALYWYRQSLGQGLEFLIYFQGNSAPDKSGLPSDRFSAERTGGSVSTLTIQRTQQEDSAVYLCASSQGTSGGQETQYFGPGTRLLVL.

This chain links TRBV21-1 with TRBJ2-1; the table names TRBD1, a call not compared with the DNA. TRBV21-1 is a pseudogene. The CDR3 has 13 amino acids. CDR3: CAAVGQPNNEQFF. CDR3 DNA sequence: TGTGCCGCGGTGGGACAGCCAAACAATGAGCAGTTCTTC.

The CDR3 reads CAWSAIRGGQRGYTF. The CDR3 nucleotides read TGTGCCTGGAGTGCGATTAGGGGGGGGCAACGTGGCTACACCTTC. This rearrangement joins TRBV30 to TRBJ1-2, with D possibly matching TRBD1 (6 bases). V dropped 1 base and J dropped 7 bases, with 19 bases sitting between them. The CDR3 is made up of 15 amino acids. Per the germline V gene, CDR1 is GTSNPN and CDR2 is SVGIG (reference sequence).

This chain links TRBV28 with TRBJ1-2; D possibly corresponds to TRBD1 (6 bases). Trimming removed 5 bases at V and 5 bases at J, with 12 bases between. CDR3 length equals 13 residues. Germline CDR1 and CDR2: MDHEN and SYDVKM. CDR3 nucleotides: TGTGCCAGCAGTCCCGGACAGATTTATGGCTACACCTTC. This translates into CASSPGQIYGYTF.

This clone was seen only once. The chain employs TRBV7-8 and TRBJ1-5, with a possible D match to TRBD1 (5 bases). V shed 4 bases and J shed 7 bases, with 14 bases lying between them. The CDR3 covers 14 residues. From germline, CDR1 is SGHVS and CDR2 FQNEAQ. The CDR3 sequence: CASSSDRLVQPQHF. In DNA form, the CDR3 reads TGTGCCAGCAGCTCCGACAGACTCGTCCAGCCCCAGCATTTT.

Here the CDR3 reads CASSRAIATNEKLFF. Written as DNA, the CDR3 is TGTGCCAGTAGTAGGGCCATTGCAACTAATGAAAAACTGTTTTTT. The rearrangement joins TRBV19 to TRBJ1-4, with D unclear. Germline CDR1 reads LNHDA; CDR2 reads SQIVND (reference sequence). The V gene lost 4 bases and the J gene lost 0 bases, with 9 bases spanning the gap. The length of the CDR3 is 15 residues. Together with reference TRBV19 and TRBJ1-4, the CDR3 gives the full variable domain: DGGITQSPKYLFRKEGQNVTLSCEQNLNHDAMYWYRQDPGQGLRLIYYSQIVNDFQKGDIAEGYSVSREKKESFPLTVTSAQKNPTAFYLCASSRAIATNEKLFFGSGTQLSVL.

The chain links TRBV29-1 to TRBJ2-2, with D perhaps TRBD2 (5 bases). Trimming stripped 3 bases from V and 6 bases from J, with 8 bases between. Looked up from germline, CDR1 is SQVTM and CDR2 is ANQGSEA. The CDR3 is 12 residues long. The CDR3 sequence: CSVEQDSGELFF. Written as DNA, the CDR3 is TGCAGCGTTGAGCAGGACTCCGGGGAGCTGTTTTTT.

A remark on this clone: Different DNA sequences within this sample yield the same CDR3. V and J are TRBV27 and TRBJ1-6; the D is unclear. The V and J ends lost 5 bases and 7 bases respectively, with 6 bases between them. The CDR3 sequence is 12 residues long. From germline, CDR1 is MNHEY and CDR2 SMNVEV (reference sequence). DNA of the CDR3: TGTGCCAGCAGTCCCCTGAATTCACCCCTCCACTTT. Translating it yields CASSPLNSPLHF.

The chain combines TRBV7-9 with TRBJ2-1; 8 bases match TRBD2. This CDR3 is built from 13 residues. CDR1 is SEHNR and CDR2 is FQNEAQ in the germline V gene (reference sequence). The CDR3, as DNA: TGTTCCACGGGCGGGGGGATCAACAATGAGCAGTTCTTC. This gives the protein CSTGGGINNEQFF. Together with reference TRBV7-9 and TRBJ2-1, the CDR3 gives the full variable domain: DTGVSQNPRHKITKRGQNVTFRCDPISEHNRLYWYRQTLGQGPEFLTYFQNEAQLEKSRLLSDRFSAERPKGSFSTLEIQRTEQGDSAMYLCSTGGGINNEQFFGPGTRLTVL.

The rearrangement links TRBV6-5 to TRBJ1-4, with TRBD1 identical over 9 bases. Germline CDR1 MNHEY, CDR2 SVGAGI. Trimming at V came to 9 bases and at J to 5 bases, leaving 7 bases not matched to a gene. This CDR3 contains 14 residues. The CDR3 DNA follows: TGTGCCAGTGGAACAGGGGGCGGAAATGAAAAACTGTTTTTT. This encodes CASGTGGGNEKLFF.

V is TRBV2 and J is TRBJ1-2, with 8 nucleotides matching TRBD1. This CDR3 comprises 13 residues. Germline trimming cut 2 bases from V and 8 bases from J; bases unmatched to any gene: 4. Germline-derived CDR1 and CDR2 are SNHLY and FYNNEI. DNA for the CDR3: TGTGCCAGCAGTGAACAGGGGGCTGGCGGCTACACCTTC. Its protein product is CASSEQGAGGYTF.

CDR3 sequence (DNA): TGTGCCAGCAGCGTAGACACCCCATACAGGGGCTACACCTTC. It specifies CASSVDTPYRGYTF. The chain joins TRBV9 to TRBJ1-2; D is possibly TRBD1 (5 bases). Germline CDR1 SGDLS, CDR2 YYNGEE. V was clipped by 0 bases and J by 8 bases, with 14 bases between them. The CDR3 consists of 14 residues.

The table lists this clone with a few counts. V usage is TRBV5-6 and J usage is TRBJ2-7; the match to TRBD1 covers 8 bases. CDR1 SGHDT and CDR2 YYEEEE come from the germline V gene. CDR3 length: 14 amino acids. The V and J ends lost 3 bases and 3 bases, in that order; junction bases with no gene match: 5. The CDR3: CASSSRTGGYEQYV. Written as DNA, the CDR3 is TGTGCCAGCAGCTCCCGCACAGGGGGCTACGAGCAGTACGTC.

The chain recombines TRBV29-1 with TRBJ2-2; D is unresolved. The CDR3 has 12 residues. Trimming stripped 6 bases from V and 3 bases from J, with 8 bases between. CDR1 is SQVTM, CDR2 ANQGSEA, per germline. CDR3 protein: CSVFADTGELFF. The CDR3 DNA is TGCAGCGTATTTGCAGACACCGGGGAGCTGTTTTTT.

This clone was recorded a few times. This sequence joins TRBV5-4 and TRBJ2-3; D possibly corresponds to TRBD2 (5 bases). Germline-derived CDR1 and CDR2 are SGHNT and YYREEE (reference sequence). This CDR3 spans 15 amino acids. Trimming removed 4 bases from V and 0 bases from J, with 12 bases in between. CDR3 in DNA: TGTGCCAGCAGCCCCCGGGGAGAAAGCACAGATACGCAGTATTTT. Its protein product is CASSPRGESTDTQYF.

The sample holds a few counts of this clone. This sequence joins TRBV3-1 (or the pseudogene TRBV3-2) and TRBJ1-3; TRBD1 matches at 7 bases. Germline V gene data show CDR1 as LGHDT and CDR2 as YNNKEL (reference sequence). This CDR3 comprises 17 residues. The junction had 9 bases not matched to a gene; V was cut back by 0 bases and J by 4 bases. The CDR3 loop is CASSQDATGEYGNTIYF. CDR3 DNA sequence: TGTGCCAGCAGCCAAGATGCAACAGGGGAGTACGGAAACACCATATATTTT.

The rearrangement links TRBV6-1 to TRBJ1-3; D not certain. Germline assignment: CDR1 MNHNS and CDR2 SASEGT. There are 15 residues in the CDR3. Trimming removed 2 bases from V and 0 bases from J, with 8 bases in between. CDR3 amino acids: CASSENPVSGNTIYF. In DNA, the CDR3 is TGTGCCAGCAGTGAAAACCCAGTCTCTGGAAACACCATATATTTT.

V gene TRBV3-1 (or the pseudogene TRBV3-2) combines with J gene TRBJ1-2; the D is unclear. Germline loops: CDR1 LGHDT, CDR2 YNNKEL (reference sequence). The CDR3 has 12 residues. V shed 2 bases and J shed 8 bases, with 9 bases lying between them. CDR3 protein: CASSQYNQGYTF. CDR3 DNA sequence: TGTGCCAGCAGCCAATATAACCAGGGCTACACCTTC.

The V call is TRBV6-4, the J call TRBJ2-1; 11 nucleotides agree with TRBD2. Germline CDR1 and CDR2: MRHNA and SNTAGT. Trimming removed 6 bases from V and 6 bases from J; junction bases left unmatched: 10. The CDR3 sequence is 16 residues long. The chain's CDR3 is CASRPFSGGAVNEQFF. DNA for the CDR3: TGTGCCAGCAGACCCTTTAGCGGGGGGGCCGTCAATGAGCAGTTCTTC.

The J gene is TRBJ1-4, the V gene TRBV7-9; 10 bases line up with TRBD1. Germline trimming cut 10 bases from V and 2 bases from J; bases unmatched to any gene: 13. The V gene's germline CDR1 is SEHNR and CDR2 FQNEAQ (reference sequence). This CDR3 is 17 amino acids long. In DNA, the CDR3 is TGTGCCATCCCCCGGGACAGGGGTTTCGGGACTAATGAAAAACTGTTTTTT. It encodes CAIPRDRGFGTNEKLFF.

The V call is TRBV7-2, the J call TRBJ2-7; 9 bases align to TRBD2. This CDR3 has 16 residues. Trimming cost V 4 bases and J 0 bases; bases outside gene matches: 7. Germline assignment: CDR1 SGHTA and CDR2 FQGNSA. This CDR3 is CASSSPTSGYSYEQYF. CDR3 bases: TGTGCCAGCAGCTCCCCGACTAGCGGATACTCCTACGAGCAGTACTTC.

The genes are TRBV29-1 and TRBJ2-3, with 7 bases lining up with TRBD1. From germline, CDR1 is SQVTM and CDR2 ANQGSEA. J was trimmed by 2 bases and V by 4 bases; bases with no gene match: 6. This CDR3 is 14 amino acids long. The CDR3 nucleotides read TGCAGCGTTGGAACCGGGACAGTCACAGATACGCAGTATTTT. The encoded protein is CSVGTGTVTDTQYF.

The CDR3 region is CASSQDLSSNPDTQYF. The DNA for the CDR3 is TGCGCCAGCAGCCAAGACCTTTCTAGCAATCCAGATACGCAGTATTTT. The rearrangement joins TRBV4-1 to TRBJ2-3; D perhaps matches TRBD2 (5 bases). Trimming removed 0 bases from V and 4 bases from J, with 14 bases in between. This CDR3 is built from 16 residues. Germline assignment: CDR1 MGHRA and CDR2 YSYEKL.

This rearrangement joins TRBV21-1 to TRBJ1-2; the table calls TRBD1, which could not be checked here. TRBV21-1 is a recognized pseudogene. This CDR3 is 19 amino acids long. CDR3 DNA sequence: TGTGCCAGCAGCAACGTAGAGACAGGGACGAATCTATCTAACTATGGCTACACCTTC. Its translation: CASSNVETGTNLSNYGYTF.

The chain joins TRBV7-3 to TRBJ2-1; a weak D match, TRBD2 (5 bases). V was clipped by 5 bases and J by 3 bases, with 11 bases between them. The V gene's germline CDR1 is SGHTA and CDR2 FQGTGA. The CDR3 has 14 residues. The CDR3 nucleotides are TGTGCCAGCAGCCCCAGCGGTTTCTACAATGAGCAGTTCTTC. This sequence encodes CASSPSGFYNEQFF.

The rearrangement joins TRBV6-5 to TRBJ1-5; TRBD1 aligns across 10 bases. J was trimmed by 7 bases and V by 6 bases; bases with no gene match: 6. The CDR3 runs to 14 residues. Per germline, CDR1 MNHEY and CDR2 SVGAGI. CDR3 sequence: CASSPGQGGQPQHF. CDR3 coding DNA: TGTGCCAGCAGCCCCGGACAGGGGGGGCAGCCCCAGCATTTT.

The count of this clone is one. This rearrangement joins TRBV11-2 to TRBJ1-5, with D tentatively TRBD1 (6 bases). This CDR3 region has 13 residues. Germline CDR1 and CDR2: SGHAT and FQNNGV. The V end was cut by 1 base, the J end by 8 bases, with 9 bases between. The CDR3 protein is CASSLGEGEPQHF. The CDR3 region has the DNA TGTGCCAGCAGCTTAGGAGAGGGGGAGCCCCAGCATTTT. Using reference TRBV11-2 and TRBJ1-5 for the parts outside the CDR3, the full variable domain is EAGVAQSPRYKIIEKRQSVAFWCNPISGHATLYWYQQILGQGPKLLIQFQNNGVVDDSQLPKDRFSAERLKGVDSTLKIQPAKLEDSAVYLCASSLGEGEPQHFGDGTRLSIL.

The rearrangement links TRBV6-4 to TRBJ2-1, with D perhaps TRBD2 (5 bases). With 2 bases removed from V and 10 bases from J, the gap between germline ends came to 9 bases. Germline CDR1 is MRHNA and CDR2 is SNTAGT. The CDR3 covers 12 residues. In DNA form, the CDR3 reads TGTGCCAGCAGTGACGGAACGGGAGAGCAGTTCTTC. Amino acids: CASSDGTGEQFF.

The chain couples TRBV2 to TRBJ1-2, with TRBD1 matching 7 bases. J gave up 8 bases and V 2 bases, and 8 bases lay outside the gene matches. This CDR3 is built from 14 residues. Germline loops: CDR1 SNHLY, CDR2 FYNNEI. The chain's CDR3 is CASSELRQGEGYTF. CDR3 nucleotides: TGTGCCAGCAGTGAACTCAGACAGGGAGAAGGCTACACCTTC.